This TCR beta chain is from a study of CD8+CD57+ T cells in acquired aplastic anemia. On the study more broadly: Mean DNA quantity obtained from sorted CD4+ and CD8+ cells was about 3 ug. An average of around 11 million reads for CD4+ cells was obtained from healthy donors. General study findings and limits: Almost 30 CD8+ CDR3 sequences occurred in both the patients and the controls. Between the patient and control groups, CD8+ Simpson's diversity did not differ significantly.

A word on this clonotype: The antigen is not known.

Using genomic DNA as the template, TCR beta VDJ and CDR3 profiling was carried out. TCRdb processed the reads anew with MiXCR; each CDR3 protein has one entry. Of hundreds of thousands of distinct CDR3 sequences listed, 60% to 80% are singletons. V gave up 2 bases and J gave up 3 bases; unmatched junction bases: 14. CDR3 size: 18 residues. Looked up from germline, CDR1 is LNHNV and CDR2 is YYDKDF (reference sequence). V is TRBV15 and J is TRBJ2-7, with 9 bases lining up with TRBD1. The sequencing sample was made of sorted CD4+, CD8+, or CD8+CD57+ T cells (not recorded which) from PBMCs. The receptor comes from a human donor in good health, serving as a control. The CDR3 region has the DNA TGTGCCACCAGCAGAAGTAGAGATTTAGGACAGGGGCGCTACGAGCAGTACTTC. It translates to CATSRSRDLGQGRYEQYF.